The 22 T cell receptor beta chains below were found in one sample sequenced in a study of identical twins. TCRdb reanalysed the 5' RACE reads using MiXCR and keeps one entry per CDR3 protein. In the table there are fewer than 900,000 distinct CDR3 sequences, 15% to 20% of which are singletons. These data were also filed under a second study, of T cells expressing NK-cell markers.

Sequenced input: PBMCs. The receptors originated from a young woman in good health.

This clonotype was picked up many times. V and J are TRBV10-3 and TRBJ2-5; 8 bases line up with TRBD1. Germline V gene sequence: CDR1 ENHRY, CDR2 SYGVKD. The CDR3 has 14 amino acids. The trim removed 7 bases at V and 5 bases at J, leaving 9 bases unmatched. The CDR3: CAINSGQGRETQYF. The CDR3 region has the DNA TGTGCCATCAACTCTGGACAGGGCAGGGAGACCCAGTACTTC.

The chain combines TRBV7-9 with TRBJ2-1; D call uncertain. Deletions cut 11 bases from V and 4 bases from J, with 15 bases between. The CDR3 loop spans 13 amino acids. Germline CDR1 is SEHNR and CDR2 is FQNEAQ (reference sequence). The CDR3 nucleotides are TGTGCCGTTCCGCGGTCCCGATACAATGAGCAGTTCTTC. It codes for CAVPRSRYNEQFF.

This sequence joins TRBV12-3 or TRBV12-4 and TRBJ2-7, with TRBD1 matching 10 bases. Trimming cost V 4 bases and J 6 bases; bases outside gene matches: 12. The CDR3 extends over 16 amino acids. As DNA, the CDR3 is TGTGCCAGCAGTTCAACACCGGGACAGGGGCCCCTCGAGCAGTACTTC. Its protein product is CASSSTPGQGPLEQYF.

The table lists this clonotype with a few counts. The chain recombines TRBV15 with TRBJ2-1, with 8 bases identical to TRBD2. With 8 bases clipped from V and 6 bases from J, the junction kept 12 bases outside the gene matches. The germline gives CDR1 LNHNV, CDR2 YYDKDF (reference sequence). The CDR3 is made up of 15 amino acids. CDR3 residues: CATGGRERETNEQFF. The CDR3 DNA sequence: TGTGCCACCGGCGGCCGGGAGCGGGAGACCAATGAGCAGTTCTTC.

This clonotype was seen just once. The rearrangement links TRBV20-1 to TRBJ2-1, with 10 positions matching TRBD2. V lost 5 bases and J lost 7; bases outside the gene matches: 11. CDR1 is DFQATT, CDR2 SNEGSKA, per germline (reference sequence). CDR3 size: 15 residues. The CDR3 region has the DNA TGCAGTGCTCTGCCCGGGACTAGCGAGGTGAATGAGCAGTTCTTC. Translated: CSALPGTSEVNEQFF.

The chain couples TRBV10-3 to TRBJ2-1, with TRBD1 matching 7 bases. After removal of 3 bases from V and 10 bases from J, the junction contained 9 bases not matched to a gene. CDR3 length: 14 amino acids. Germline V lookup: CDR1 ENHRY, CDR2 SYGVKD. The CDR3 bases are TGTGCCATCAGTGAAGACAGGGTTGTTGGAGAGCAGTTCTTC. Amino acids: CAISEDRVVGEQFF.

The chain recombines TRBV12-3 or TRBV12-4 with TRBJ2-6; maybe TRBD2 (5 bases). This CDR3 contains 15 residues. V was trimmed by 4 bases and J by 1 base, leaving 8 bases between them. This CDR3 is CASSWTGSGANVLTF. CDR3 in DNA: TGTGCCAGCAGTTGGACTGGTTCTGGGGCCAACGTCCTGACTTTC.

The table lists this clonotype with a few counts. The rearrangement links TRBV7-2 to TRBJ1-1; 7 bases are a match to TRBD1. CDR3 length equals 15 residues. Germline-derived CDR1 and CDR2 are SGHTA and FQGNSA. Trimming removed 5 bases from V and 0 bases from J; junction bases left unmatched: 6. CDR3 bases: TGTGCCAGCAGCCGAGAGAGGGGGCTGAACACTGAAGCTTTCTTT. It yields the protein CASSRERGLNTEAFF.

The V call is TRBV20-1, the J call TRBJ2-5; 12 positions match TRBD2. CDR1 and CDR2 from the germline V gene are DFQATT and SNEGSKA (reference sequence). Germline trimming cut 1 base from V and 2 bases from J; bases unmatched to any gene: 2. This CDR3 has 15 residues. CDR3 protein: CSARGTSGNQETQYF. CDR3 DNA sequence: TGCAGTGCTAGAGGGACTAGCGGGAATCAAGAGACCCAGTACTTC.

The chain employs TRBV10-3 and TRBJ2-7; 8 bases align to TRBD2. CDR1 is ENHRY, CDR2 SYGVKD, per germline. The CDR3 runs 15 residues. Trimming at V came to 4 bases and at J to 5 bases, leaving 10 bases not matched to a gene. CDR3: CAISAGTAGGNEQYF. The DNA of the CDR3 is TGTGCCATCAGTGCCGGGACGGCGGGGGGAAACGAGCAGTACTTC.

This clonotype came up a few times. This chain links TRBV15 with TRBJ2-4, with 10 nucleotides matching TRBD2. Germline-derived CDR1 and CDR2 are LNHNV and YYDKDF (reference sequence). The J segment lost 0 bases and the V segment lost 0 bases, leaving 8 bases of the junction unmatched. CDR3 length: 19 residues. The CDR3 DNA reads TGTGCCACCAGCAGAGAGACTAGCGGGTGGAGGGAAGCCAAAAACATTCAGTACTTC. Translated: CATSRETSGWREAKNIQYF.

This clonotype was observed a handful of times. This chain uses TRBV20-1 with TRBJ2-7; 8 nucleotides match TRBD2. Losses at the gene ends were 0 bases for V and 3 bases for J; bases not matched to a gene: 7. The CDR3 has 15 residues. Germline CDR1 is DFQATT and CDR2 is SNEGSKA (reference sequence). In nucleotides, the CDR3 is TGCAGTGCTAGAGAAAGGAGGGCGGGGGGCTACGAGCAGTACTTC. It codes for CSARERRAGGYEQYF.

This clonotype was observed a handful of times. The chain links TRBV11-2 to TRBJ1-1, with D possibly matching TRBD1 (5 bases). The CDR3 spans 12 residues. V gave up 6 bases and J gave up 8 bases, with 13 bases separating them. Germline V gene lookup returns CDR1 SGHAT and CDR2 FQNNGV. The CDR3 is CASSGAWGEAFF. The CDR3 nucleotides read TGTGCCAGCAGTGGAGCGTGGGGCGAAGCTTTCTTT.

The chain uses TRBV12-3 or TRBV12-4 and TRBJ1-1, with D uncertain. This CDR3 contains 14 residues. The V and J ends lost 5 bases and 0 bases respectively, with 10 bases between them. The CDR3 region has the DNA TGTGCCAGCAGTACGCAGCCCATGAACACTGAAGCTTTCTTT. It yields the protein CASSTQPMNTEAFF.

Concerning this clonotype itself: One end of the junction does not line up with germline, which may come from a read error. V gene TRBV7-2 combines with J gene TRBJ2-7, with a tentative D call TRBD1 (6 bases). Germline V CDR1 and CDR2: SGHTA, FQGNSA. There are 14 residues in the CDR3. The CDR3 DNA follows: TGTGCCTGCAGCTTAGGGGGATTCCCCTACGAGCAGTACTTC. This gives the protein CACSLGGFPYEQYF.

The CDR3 reads CSAKGAIDNEQFF. As DNA, the CDR3 is TGCAGTGCTAAAGGAGCGATTGACAATGAGCAGTTCTTC. The V gene is TRBV20-1, the J gene TRBJ2-1; D gene unclear. The CDR3 totals 13 residues. The germline V gene has CDR1 DFQATT and CDR2 SNEGSKA (reference sequence). V was clipped by 4 bases and J by 5 bases, with 12 bases between them.

The genes are TRBV5-8 and TRBJ1-5, with D perhaps matching TRBD1 (6 bases). Trimming stripped 5 bases from V and 6 bases from J, with 12 bases between. Looked up from germline, CDR1 is SGHTS and CDR2 is YDEGEE. The CDR3 has 13 amino acids. Here the CDR3 reads CASRRTVGQPQHF. The CDR3 DNA reads as TGTGCCAGCAGACGGACAGTAGGTCAGCCCCAGCATTTT.

This clonotype was picked up one time. The genes are TRBV12-3 or TRBV12-4 and TRBJ2-6; D uncertain. The CDR3 runs 16 residues. V dropped 6 bases and J dropped 0 bases, with 12 bases sitting between them. The CDR3 here is CASSPRRSSGANVLTF. The CDR3 nucleotides read TGTGCCAGCAGCCCCCGACGGAGCTCTGGGGCCAACGTCCTGACTTTC.

This chain connects TRBV7-2 to TRBJ2-1, with no clear D. CDR3 size: 16 residues. Germline assignment: CDR1 SGHTA and CDR2 FQGNSA. Trimming cost V 5 bases and J 2 bases, with 16 bases left between them. CDR3 loop: CASSPRTGPAYNEQFF. The CDR3 nucleotides are TGTGCCAGCAGCCCCCGCACCGGGCCTGCCTACAATGAGCAGTTCTTC.

This clonotype has ten or more counts. The V call is TRBV12-3 or TRBV12-4, the J call TRBJ2-7, with D uncertain. The CDR3 sequence is 13 residues long. Between the trimmed V and J ends, which lost 3 bases and 3 bases, there was a span of 9 bases. Here the CDR3 reads CASSLQPSYEQYF. CDR3 sequence (DNA): TGTGCCAGCAGTTTGCAGCCTAGCTACGAGCAGTACTTC.

This clonotype has more than one count but fewer than ten. The chain carries TRBV6-1 and TRBJ2-4; 7 bases are a match to TRBD1. V was clipped by 7 bases and J by 8 bases; unmatched bases: 8. Germline V gene sequence: CDR1 MNHNS, CDR2 SASEGT. This CDR3 is built from 13 residues. The CDR3 spells CASTLGGLDIQYF. For the CDR3, the DNA is TGTGCCAGCACCTTAGGGGGCCTCGACATTCAGTACTTC.

The CDR3 DNA follows: TGTGCCACCAGCAAGAACACGGACGAGACCCAGTACTTC. Translating gives CATSKNTDETQYF. The chain links TRBV15 to TRBJ2-5; D is undetermined. Germline assignment: CDR1 LNHNV and CDR2 YYDKDF (reference sequence). Trimming cost V 4 bases and J 5 bases, with 11 bases left between them. The CDR3 contains 13 residues.